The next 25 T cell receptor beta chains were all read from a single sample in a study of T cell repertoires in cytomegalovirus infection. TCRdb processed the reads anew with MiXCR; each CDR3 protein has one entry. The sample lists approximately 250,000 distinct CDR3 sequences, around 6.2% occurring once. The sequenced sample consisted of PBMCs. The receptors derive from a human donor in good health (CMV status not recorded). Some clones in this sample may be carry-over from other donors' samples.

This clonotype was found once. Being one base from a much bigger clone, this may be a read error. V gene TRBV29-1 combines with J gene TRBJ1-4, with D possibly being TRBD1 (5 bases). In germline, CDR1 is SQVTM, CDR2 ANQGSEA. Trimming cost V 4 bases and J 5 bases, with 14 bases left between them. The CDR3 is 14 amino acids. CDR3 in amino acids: CSVAGTTLNEKLFF. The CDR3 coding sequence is TGCAGCGTTGCAGGGACGACTCTCAATGAAAAACTGTTTTTT.

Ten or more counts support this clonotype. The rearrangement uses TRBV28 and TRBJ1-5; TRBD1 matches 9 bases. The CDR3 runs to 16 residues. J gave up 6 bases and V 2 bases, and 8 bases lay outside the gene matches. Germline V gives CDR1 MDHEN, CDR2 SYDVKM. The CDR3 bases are TGTGCCAGCAGTTTACTCGCCGACAGGGGGGTTCAGCCCCAGCATTTT. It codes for CASSLLADRGVQPQHF. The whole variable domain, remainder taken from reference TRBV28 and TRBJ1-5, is DVKVTQSSRYLVKRTGEKVFLECVQDMDHENMFWYRQDPGLGLRLIYFSYDVKMKEKGDIPEGYSVSREKKERFSLILESASTNQTSMYLCASSLLADRGVQPQHFGDGTRLSIL.

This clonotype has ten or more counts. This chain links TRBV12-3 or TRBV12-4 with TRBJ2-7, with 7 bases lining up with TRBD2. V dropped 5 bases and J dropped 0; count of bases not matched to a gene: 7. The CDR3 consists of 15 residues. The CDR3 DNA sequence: TGTGCCAGCAGTCCGCGACTAGCCTACTCCTACGAGCAGTACTTC. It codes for CASSPRLAYSYEQYF.

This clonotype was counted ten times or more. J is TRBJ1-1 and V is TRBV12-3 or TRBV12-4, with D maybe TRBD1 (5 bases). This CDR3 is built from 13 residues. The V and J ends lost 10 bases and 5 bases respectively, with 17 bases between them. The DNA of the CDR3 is TGTGCCACCGGGATTGGGGGTATGACTGAAGCTTTCTTT. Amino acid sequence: CATGIGGMTEAFF.

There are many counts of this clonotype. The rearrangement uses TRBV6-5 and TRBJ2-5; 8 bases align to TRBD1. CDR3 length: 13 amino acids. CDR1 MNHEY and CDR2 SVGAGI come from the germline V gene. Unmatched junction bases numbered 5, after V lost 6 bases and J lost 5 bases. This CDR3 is CASSRNRGETQYF. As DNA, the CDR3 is TGTGCCAGCAGCCGCAACAGGGGGGAGACCCAGTACTTC.

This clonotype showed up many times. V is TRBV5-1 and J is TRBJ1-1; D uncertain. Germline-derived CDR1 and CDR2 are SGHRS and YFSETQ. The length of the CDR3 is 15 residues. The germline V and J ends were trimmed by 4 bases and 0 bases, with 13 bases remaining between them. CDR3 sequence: CASSPPGRLNTEAFF. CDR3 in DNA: TGCGCCAGCAGCCCTCCCGGACGGCTGAACACTGAAGCTTTCTTT.

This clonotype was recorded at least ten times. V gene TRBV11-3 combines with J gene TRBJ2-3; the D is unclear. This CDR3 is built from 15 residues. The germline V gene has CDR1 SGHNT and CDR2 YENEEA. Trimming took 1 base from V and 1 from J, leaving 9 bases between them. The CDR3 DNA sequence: TGTGCCAGCAGCTTAGGTGTGGTTGGCACAGATACGCAGTATTTT. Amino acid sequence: CASSLGVVGTDTQYF.

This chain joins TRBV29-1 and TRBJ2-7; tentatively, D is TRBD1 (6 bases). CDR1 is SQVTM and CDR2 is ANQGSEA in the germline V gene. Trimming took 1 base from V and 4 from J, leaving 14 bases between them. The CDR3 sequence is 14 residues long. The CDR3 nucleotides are TGCAGCGTTGAAGTATCGGGACACTCTTACGAGCAGTACTTC. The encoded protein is CSVEVSGHSYEQYF.

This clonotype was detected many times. The CDR3 DNA is TGCAGTGCCGGAGCGACAGGGAGGCCGCTTCAGCCCCAGCATTTT. Protein: CSAGATGRPLQPQHF. The chain joins TRBV20-1 to TRBJ1-5; 7 bases map to TRBD1. Germline CDR1 is DFQATT and CDR2 is SNEGSKA (reference sequence). The CDR3 runs to 15 residues. V gave up 6 bases and J gave up 6 bases; unmatched junction bases: 14.

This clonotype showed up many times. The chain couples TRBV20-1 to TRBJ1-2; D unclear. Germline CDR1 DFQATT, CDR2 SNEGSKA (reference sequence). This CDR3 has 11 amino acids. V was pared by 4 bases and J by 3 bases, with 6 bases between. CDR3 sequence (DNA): TGCAGTGCTAAGGAGCACTATGGCTACACCTTC. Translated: CSAKEHYGYTF.

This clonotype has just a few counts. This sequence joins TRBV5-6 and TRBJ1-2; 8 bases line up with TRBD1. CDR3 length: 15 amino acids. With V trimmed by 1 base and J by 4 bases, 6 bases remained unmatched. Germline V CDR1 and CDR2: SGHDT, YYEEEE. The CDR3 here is CASSLKTGAFYGYTF. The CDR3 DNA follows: TGTGCCAGCAGCTTGAAGACAGGGGCATTCTATGGCTACACCTTC.

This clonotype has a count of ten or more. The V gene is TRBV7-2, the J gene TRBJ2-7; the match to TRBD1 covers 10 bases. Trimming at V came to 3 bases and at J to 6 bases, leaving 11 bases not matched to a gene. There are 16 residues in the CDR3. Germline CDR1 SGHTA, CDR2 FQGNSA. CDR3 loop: CASSFASGTGVREQYF. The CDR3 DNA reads TGTGCCAGCAGCTTCGCCTCCGGGACAGGGGTTCGCGAGCAGTACTTC.

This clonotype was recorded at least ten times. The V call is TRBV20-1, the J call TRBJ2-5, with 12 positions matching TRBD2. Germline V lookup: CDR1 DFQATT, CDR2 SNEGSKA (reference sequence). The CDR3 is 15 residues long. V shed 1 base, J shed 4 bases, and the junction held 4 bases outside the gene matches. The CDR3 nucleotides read TGCAGTGCTAGAGTTTCTAGCGGGGGGGCAGAGACCCAGTACTTC. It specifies CSARVSSGGAETQYF.

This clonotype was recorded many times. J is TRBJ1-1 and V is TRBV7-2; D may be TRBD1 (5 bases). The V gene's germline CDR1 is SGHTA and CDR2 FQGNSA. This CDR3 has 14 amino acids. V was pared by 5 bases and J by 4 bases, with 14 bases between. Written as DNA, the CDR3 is TGTGCCAGCAGCCATTTCGTTCAGGGCACTGAAGCTTTCTTT. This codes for CASSHFVQGTEAFF.

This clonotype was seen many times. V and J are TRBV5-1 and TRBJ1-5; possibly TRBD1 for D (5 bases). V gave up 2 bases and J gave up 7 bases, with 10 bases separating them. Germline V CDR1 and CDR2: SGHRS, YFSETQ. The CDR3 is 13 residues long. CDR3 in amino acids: CASSFGRDQPQHF. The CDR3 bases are TGCGCCAGCAGCTTCGGAAGGGACCAGCCCCAGCATTTT.

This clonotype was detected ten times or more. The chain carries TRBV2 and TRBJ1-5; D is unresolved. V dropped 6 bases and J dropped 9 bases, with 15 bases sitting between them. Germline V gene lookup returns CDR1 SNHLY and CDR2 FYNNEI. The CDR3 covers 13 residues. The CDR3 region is CASSPDKVPPQHF. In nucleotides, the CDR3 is TGTGCCAGCAGCCCAGACAAGGTCCCGCCCCAGCATTTT.

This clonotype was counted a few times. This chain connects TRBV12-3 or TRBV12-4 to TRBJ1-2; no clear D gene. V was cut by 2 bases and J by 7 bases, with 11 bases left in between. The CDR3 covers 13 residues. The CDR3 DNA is TGTGCCAGCAGTTTAACCCGGGGAGGTGGCTACACCTTC. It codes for CASSLTRGGGYTF.

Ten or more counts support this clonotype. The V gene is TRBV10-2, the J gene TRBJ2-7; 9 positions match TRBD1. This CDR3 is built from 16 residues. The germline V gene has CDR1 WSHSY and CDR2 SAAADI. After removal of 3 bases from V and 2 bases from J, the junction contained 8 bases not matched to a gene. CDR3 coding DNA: TGCGCCAGCAGTGAAATCCTCCGACAGGGGGCCTACGAGCAGTACTTC. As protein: CASSEILRQGAYEQYF.

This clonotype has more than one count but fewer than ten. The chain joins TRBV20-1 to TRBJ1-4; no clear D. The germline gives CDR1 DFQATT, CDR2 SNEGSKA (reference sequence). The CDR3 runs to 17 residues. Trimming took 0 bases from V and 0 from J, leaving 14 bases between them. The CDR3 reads CSARDLRAVPTNEKLFF. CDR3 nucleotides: TGCAGTGCTAGAGATCTTCGGGCAGTACCAACTAATGAAAAACTGTTTTTT.

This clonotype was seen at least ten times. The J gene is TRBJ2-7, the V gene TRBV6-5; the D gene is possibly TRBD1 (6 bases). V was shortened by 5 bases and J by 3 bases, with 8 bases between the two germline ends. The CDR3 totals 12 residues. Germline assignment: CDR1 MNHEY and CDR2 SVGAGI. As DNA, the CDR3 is TGTGCCAGCAGTCCCAGGGGCTACGAGCAGTACTTC. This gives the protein CASSPRGYEQYF.

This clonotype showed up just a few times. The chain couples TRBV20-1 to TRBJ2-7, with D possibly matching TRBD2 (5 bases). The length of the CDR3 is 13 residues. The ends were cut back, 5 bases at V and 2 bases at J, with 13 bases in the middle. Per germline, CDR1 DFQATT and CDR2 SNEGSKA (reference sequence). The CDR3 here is CSAAMEDAYEQYF. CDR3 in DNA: TGCAGTGCTGCGATGGAGGATGCCTACGAGCAGTACTTC.

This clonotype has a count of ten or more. The CDR3 spells CASSSQLGFGNTIYF. CDR3 DNA: TGTGCCAGCAGTTCTCAGCTTGGATTTGGAAACACCATATATTTT. The chain joins TRBV28 to TRBJ1-3, with D uncertain. This CDR3 has 15 amino acids. Germline assignment: CDR1 MDHEN and CDR2 SYDVKM. The V gene lost 4 bases and the J gene lost 3 bases, with 13 bases spanning the gap. Drawing the rest from reference TRBV28 and TRBJ1-3, the complete variable domain is DVKVTQSSRYLVKRTGEKVFLECVQDMDHENMFWYRQDPGLGLRLIYFSYDVKMKEKGDIPEGYSVSREKKERFSLILESASTNQTSMYLCASSSQLGFGNTIYFGEGSWLTVV.

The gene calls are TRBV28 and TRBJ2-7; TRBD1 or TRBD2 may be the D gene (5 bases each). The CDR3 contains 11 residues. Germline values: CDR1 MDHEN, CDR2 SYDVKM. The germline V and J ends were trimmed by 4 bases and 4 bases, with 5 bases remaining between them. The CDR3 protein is CASSWGYEQYF. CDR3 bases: TGTGCCAGCAGTTGGGGGTACGAGCAGTACTTC.

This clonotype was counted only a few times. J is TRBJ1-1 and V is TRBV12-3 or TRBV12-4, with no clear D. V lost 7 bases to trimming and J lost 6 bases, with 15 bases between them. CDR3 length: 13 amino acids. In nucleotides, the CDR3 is TGTGCCAGCAAAATATTGGAGGTTCCTGAAGCTTTCTTT. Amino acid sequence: CASKILEVPEAFF.

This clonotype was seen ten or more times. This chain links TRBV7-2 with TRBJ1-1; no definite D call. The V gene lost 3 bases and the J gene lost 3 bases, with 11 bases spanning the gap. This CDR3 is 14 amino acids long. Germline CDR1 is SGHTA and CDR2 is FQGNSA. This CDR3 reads CASSFVSGDTEAFF. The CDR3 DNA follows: TGTGCCAGCAGCTTCGTCAGTGGGGACACTGAAGCTTTCTTT.